The 9 T cell receptor beta chains reported below all come from one sample, sequenced in a study of blood T cell repertoires in COVID-19. Repertoires were generated with immunoSEQ multiplex PCR, while TCRdb's copy carries only in-frame clones and drops some. Among some 370,000 clones listed, about four fifths were seen once. The sequencing sample was made of PBMCs or T cells enriched from blood (not recorded which). Source of these receptors: a woman in her forties or fifties who had recovered from COVID-19.

The chain is built from TRBV19 and TRBJ1-1; maybe TRBD1 (5 bases). V dropped 4 bases and J dropped 5 bases, with 14 bases sitting between them. Germline loops: CDR1 LNHDA, CDR2 SQIVND (reference sequence). The CDR3 consists of 14 residues. The CDR3 reads CASSRSGLRTEAFF. CDR3 in DNA: TGTGCCAGTAGTAGGTCAGGGCTTCGGACTGAAGCTTTCTTT.

The CDR3 DNA reads as TGTGCCACCAGCAGAGATTCCGCCCCAGACAATGAGCAGTTCTTC. Translating gives CATSRDSAPDNEQFF. V gene TRBV15 combines with J gene TRBJ2-1; D uncertain. Germline V gives CDR1 LNHNV, CDR2 YYDKDF (reference sequence). The CDR3 has 15 residues. Deletions cut 0 bases from V and 5 bases from J, with 11 bases between.

The chain is built from TRBV3-1 (or the pseudogene TRBV3-2) and TRBJ1-4; the D gene is possibly TRBD1 (5 bases). Trimming took 1 base from V and 0 from J, leaving 15 bases between them. This CDR3 is built from 18 residues. Germline V gene data show CDR1 as LGHDT and CDR2 as YNNKEL (reference sequence). This CDR3 is CASSQVRGSGATNEKLFF. The CDR3 DNA reads TGTGCCAGCAGCCAAGTGCGGGGGTCTGGAGCAACTAATGAAAAACTGTTTTTT.

As concerns this clone: Distinct nucleotide sequences in the sample also encode this CDR3. The chain combines TRBV5-1 with TRBJ1-3, with D tentatively TRBD1 (6 bases). The CDR3 sequence is 14 residues long. The ends were cut back, 2 bases at V and 4 bases at J, with 10 bases in the middle. Germline V lookup: CDR1 SGHRS, CDR2 YFSETQ. DNA for the CDR3: TGCGCCAGCAGCTTAGGGGGAACCGGAAACACCATATATTTT. Translating gives CASSLGGTGNTIYF.

The genes are TRBV11-3 and TRBJ2-7, with a possible D match to TRBD1 (5 bases). This CDR3 spans 18 amino acids. The ends were cut back, 0 bases at V and 2 bases at J, with 20 bases in the middle. Germline V gene data show CDR1 as SGHNT and CDR2 as YENEEA. The CDR3 here is CASSLEGLGQSGPYEQYF. The CDR3, as DNA: TGTGCCAGCAGCTTAGAGGGCCTGGGGCAGTCTGGCCCCTACGAGCAGTACTTC.

This clone was seen a few times. V is TRBV4-3 and J is TRBJ1-3; TRBD1 agrees at 7 bases. CDR3 length equals 16 residues. Germline assignment: CDR1 LGHNA and CDR2 YSLEER. V gave up 2 bases and J gave up 0 bases; unmatched junction bases: 4. The CDR3 protein is CASSQRWDSSGNTIYF. DNA for the CDR3: TGCGCCAGCAGCCAACGTTGGGACAGCTCTGGAAACACCATATATTTT.

The rearrangement uses TRBV27 and TRBJ2-3; D is possibly TRBD2 (6 bases). V was cut by 5 bases and J by 3 bases, with 15 bases left in between. Germline lookup yields CDR1 MNHEY and CDR2 SMNVEV (reference sequence). The CDR3 runs to 15 residues. This chain's CDR3 is CASSRDLGGTDTQYF. The CDR3 coding sequence is TGTGCCAGCAGTAGGGACCTCGGAGGGACAGATACGCAGTATTTT.

The J gene is TRBJ1-2, the V gene TRBV6-5, with 12 nucleotides matching TRBD1. CDR1 and CDR2 (germline): MNHEY, SVGAGI. There are 14 residues in the CDR3. With 4 bases clipped from V and 8 bases from J, the junction kept 5 bases outside the gene matches. As DNA, the CDR3 is TGTGCCAGCAGTTCCTCGGGACAGGGGGCAGGCTACACCTTC. It encodes CASSSSGQGAGYTF.

This chain connects TRBV6-5 to TRBJ2-2, with TRBD1 matching over 12 bases. CDR1 MNHEY and CDR2 SVGAGI come from the germline V gene. The CDR3 is 16 residues long. After removal of 2 bases from V and 6 bases from J, the junction contained 4 bases not matched to a gene. The CDR3 nucleotides read TGTGCCAGCAGTTACGGGACAGGGGGCGCCGCCGGGGAGCTGTTTTTT. Protein sequence: CASSYGTGGAAGELFF.